This T cell receptor beta chain was retrieved from a study of CD8 T cells in ankylosing spondylitis. There are many counts of this clonotype. Its antigen is not known. The germline V and J ends were trimmed by 3 bases and 11 bases, with 11 bases remaining between them. The length of the CDR3 is 13 residues. Findings of the study overall: Blood from ankylosing spondylitis patients appeared to carry a characteristic roughly 8-variant TCR beta motif. In ankylosing spondylitis patients, matched synovial fluid reportedly showed significant enrichment of disease-linked clones. As for the disease-linked clones, they showed a CD8+ phenotype and occurred at relatively low frequencies in peripheral blood. Both synovial fluid and blood in reactive arthritis had previously been reported to carry some motif variants.

The authors made TCR beta libraries by quantitative 5'-RACE with molecular barcodes. Using its own MiXCR run on the 5' RACE reads, TCRdb lists one record per CDR3 protein. Of hundreds of thousands of distinct CDR3 sequences detected, about 11% appear once; the ten largest clones hold approximately 0.51%. The chain uses TRBV12-3 or TRBV12-4 and TRBJ1-6; D gene unclear. Specimen: blood, either unsorted or a sorted T cell fraction (not recorded which). This receptor was taken from a male donor with ankylosing spondylitis. In DNA form, the CDR3 reads TGTGCCAGCAGTTTGGAAGGATCGACACCCCTCCACTTT. Protein product: CASSLEGSTPLHF.